A single sample is the source of the 7 T cell receptor beta chains below, sequenced in a study of cytomegalovirus exposure and HLA in healthy donors. In the PCR, 60 Vbeta and 13 Jbeta primers were used. The assay was immunoSEQ multiplex PCR, and TCRdb's table has in-frame clones only and misses some. The repertoire table contains 130,000 to 150,000 clones. Sequenced: PBMCs. These receptors all come from a man between 40 and 49 years old in good health and CMV-seronegative.

This rearrangement joins TRBV4-3 to TRBJ2-1, with D perhaps TRBD1 (5 bases). This CDR3 has 15 amino acids. CDR1 and CDR2 (germline): LGHNA, YSLEER. V lost 0 bases and J 5 bases, leaving 11 bases between the germline ends. Written as DNA, the CDR3 is TGCGCCAGCAGCCAAGATTCTGGCAGGGACAATGAGCAGTTCTTC. It is translated as CASSQDSGRDNEQFF.

With regard to this clone: At one boundary the junction diverges from the germline segment, which might be a read error. The chain carries TRBV27 and TRBJ2-1; TRBD2 might be the D (6 bases). The CDR3 loop spans 15 amino acids. Looked up from germline, CDR1 is MNHEY and CDR2 is SMNVEV (reference sequence). DNA of the CDR3: TGTGCCACCAGTGGGGCGACTAGCTCCTACAATGAGCAGTTCTTC. It is translated as CATSGATSSYNEQFF.

J is TRBJ1-6 and V is TRBV4-3, with D perhaps matching TRBD1 (6 bases). CDR1 is LGHNA and CDR2 is YSLEER in the germline V gene. This CDR3 has 13 residues. Trimming took 5 bases from V and 6 from J, leaving 8 bases between them. The CDR3 sequence: CASSGTSNSPLHF. The DNA for the CDR3 is TGCGCCAGCAGCGGGACATCTAATTCACCCCTCCACTTT.

The chain joins TRBV20-1 to TRBJ1-1; D call uncertain. Trimming left V 3 bases short and J 4 bases short, with 6 bases between. Germline loops: CDR1 DFQATT, CDR2 SNEGSKA (reference sequence). The CDR3 covers 11 residues. This chain's CDR3 is CSARSTTEAFF. For the CDR3, the DNA is TGCAGTGCTAGGAGTACCACTGAAGCTTTCTTT.

This rearrangement joins TRBV7-9 to TRBJ2-3; 10 positions agree with TRBD1. The CDR3 has 15 residues. The V segment lost 5 bases and the J segment 5 bases; nucleotides outside the gene matches: 7. Germline V gene sequence: CDR1 SEHNR, CDR2 FQNEAQ (reference sequence). CDR3 DNA sequence: TGTGCCAGCAGCGTGACAGGGGGCAGGGGAGATACGCAGTATTTT. This translates into CASSVTGGRGDTQYF.

The V gene is TRBV7-2, the J gene TRBJ2-3, with a weak D call TRBD1 (6 bases). Trimming removed 6 bases at V and 3 bases at J, with 10 bases between. The CDR3 sequence is 13 residues long. The germline V gene encodes CDR1 SGHTA and CDR2 FQGNSA. CDR3 protein: CASRQGGTDTQYF. CDR3 DNA sequence: TGTGCCAGCAGGCAAGGGGGAACAGATACGCAGTATTTT.

The chain carries TRBV19 and TRBJ2-1; no clear D gene. V was shortened by 4 bases and J by 3 bases, with 7 bases between the two germline ends. The germline gives CDR1 LNHDA, CDR2 SQIVND (reference sequence). This CDR3 is built from 13 residues. The CDR3 DNA reads as TGTGCCAGTAGTAGTGGCCTCTACAATGAGCAGTTCTTC. Amino acid sequence: CASSSGLYNEQFF.